This T cell receptor (beta chain) was identified during a study of T cell repertoires in aging, cancer and after chemotherapy. Study-level results: Compared with age-matched healthy donors, untreated hematological or solid cancer patients showed higher blood TCR clonality. In healthy donors, age-related TCR diversity loss mainly reflected lost richness.

Multiplex touch-down PCR with TRB-A/B primers amplified rearranged V-D-J TRB sequences. Each CDR3 protein is one row after TCRdb ran MiXCR on the multiplex PCR reads. The table has approximately 6,400 distinct CDR3 sequences, roughly 35% seen once. Peripheral blood genomic DNA, not sorted cells or RNA, was the template. Germline CDR1 SQVTM, CDR2 ANQGSEA. The CDR3 spans 13 residues. On this clonotype itself: Its antigen is not known.

Source material: blood. The sequence derives from a human donor in good health. The chain joins TRBV29-1 to TRBJ1-6; perhaps TRBD1 as D (5 bases). In nucleotides, the CDR3 is TGCAGTGCTAGAGAAGACAGAAATTCACCCCTCCACTTT. Protein sequence: CSAREDRNSPLHF.